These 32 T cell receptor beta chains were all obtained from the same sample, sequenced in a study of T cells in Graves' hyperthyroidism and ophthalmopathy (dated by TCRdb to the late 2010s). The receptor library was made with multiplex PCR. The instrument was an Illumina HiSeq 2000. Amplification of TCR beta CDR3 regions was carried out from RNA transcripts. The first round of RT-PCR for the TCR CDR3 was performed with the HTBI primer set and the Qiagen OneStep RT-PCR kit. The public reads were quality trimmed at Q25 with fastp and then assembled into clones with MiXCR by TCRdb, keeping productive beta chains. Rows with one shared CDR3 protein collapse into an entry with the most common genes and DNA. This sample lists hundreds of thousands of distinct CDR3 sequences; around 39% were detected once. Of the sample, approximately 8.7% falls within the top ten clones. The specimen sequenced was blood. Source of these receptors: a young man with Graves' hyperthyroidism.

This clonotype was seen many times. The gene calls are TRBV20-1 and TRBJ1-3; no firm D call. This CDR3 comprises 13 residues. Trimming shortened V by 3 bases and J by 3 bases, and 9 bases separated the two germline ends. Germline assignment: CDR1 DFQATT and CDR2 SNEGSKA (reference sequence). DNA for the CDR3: TGCAGTGCTAGTCCGGGAAGTGGAAACACCATATATTTT. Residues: CSASPGSGNTIYF.

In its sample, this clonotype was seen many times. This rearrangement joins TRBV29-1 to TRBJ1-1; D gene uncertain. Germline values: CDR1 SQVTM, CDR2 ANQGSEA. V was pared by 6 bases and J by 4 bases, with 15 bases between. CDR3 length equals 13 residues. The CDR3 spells CSVLGIMSTEAFF. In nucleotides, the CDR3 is TGCAGCGTGTTGGGGATCATGAGCACTGAAGCTTTCTTT.

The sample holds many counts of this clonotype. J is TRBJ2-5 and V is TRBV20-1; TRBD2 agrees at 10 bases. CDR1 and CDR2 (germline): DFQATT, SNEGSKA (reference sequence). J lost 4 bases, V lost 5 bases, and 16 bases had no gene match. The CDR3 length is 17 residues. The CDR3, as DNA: TGCAGTGCTTCGTCCCTAGCGGGAGCCCTCTGGGCAGAGACCCAGTACTTC. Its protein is CSASSLAGALWAETQYF.

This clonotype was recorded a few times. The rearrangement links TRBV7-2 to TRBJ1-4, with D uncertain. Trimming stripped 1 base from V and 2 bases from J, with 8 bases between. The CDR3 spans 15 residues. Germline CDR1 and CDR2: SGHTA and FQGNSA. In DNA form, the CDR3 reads TGTGCCAGCAGCTTAGATCCAGACACTAATGAAAAACTGTTTTTT. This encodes CASSLDPDTNEKLFF. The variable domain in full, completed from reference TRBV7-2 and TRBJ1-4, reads GAGVSQSPSNKVTEKGKDVELRCDPISGHTALYWYRQSLGQGLEFLIYFQGNSAPDKSGLPSDRFSAERTGGSVSTLTIQRTQQEDSAVYLCASSLDPDTNEKLFFGSGTQLSVL.

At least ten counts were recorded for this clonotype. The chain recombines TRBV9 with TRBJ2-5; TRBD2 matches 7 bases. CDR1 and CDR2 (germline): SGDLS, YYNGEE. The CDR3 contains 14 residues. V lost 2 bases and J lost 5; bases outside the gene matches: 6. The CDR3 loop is CASSVSGGGETQYF. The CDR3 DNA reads TGTGCCAGCAGCGTTAGCGGCGGGGGTGAGACCCAGTACTTC.

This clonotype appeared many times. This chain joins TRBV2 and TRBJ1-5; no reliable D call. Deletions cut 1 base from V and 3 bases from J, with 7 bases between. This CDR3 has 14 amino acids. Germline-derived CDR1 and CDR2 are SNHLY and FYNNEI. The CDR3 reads CASSEGGYNQPQHF. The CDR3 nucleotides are TGTGCCAGCAGTGAAGGAGGATACAATCAGCCCCAGCATTTT.

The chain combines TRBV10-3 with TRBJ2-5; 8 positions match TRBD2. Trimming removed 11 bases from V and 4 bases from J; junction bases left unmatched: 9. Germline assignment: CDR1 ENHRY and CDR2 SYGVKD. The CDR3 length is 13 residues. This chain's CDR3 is CAHRSGSRETQYF. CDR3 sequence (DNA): TGTGCCCACCGGAGCGGGAGTAGAGAGACCCAGTACTTC.

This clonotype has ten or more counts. CDR3 nucleotides: TGCAGCGCATCGGACAGAACAGATTCACCCCTCCACTTT. Protein product: CSASDRTDSPLHF. The V and J genes are TRBV29-1 and TRBJ1-6; the D gene is possibly TRBD1 (6 bases). This CDR3 is 13 amino acids long. Trimming removed 7 bases from V and 8 bases from J, with 15 bases in between. Per germline, CDR1 SQVTM and CDR2 ANQGSEA.

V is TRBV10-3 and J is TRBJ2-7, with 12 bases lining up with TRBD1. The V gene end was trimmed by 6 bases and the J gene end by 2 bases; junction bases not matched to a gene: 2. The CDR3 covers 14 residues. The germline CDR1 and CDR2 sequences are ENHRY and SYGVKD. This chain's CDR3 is CAIRGQGAAYEQYF. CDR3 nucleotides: TGTGCCATCAGGGGACAGGGGGCGGCCTACGAGCAGTACTTC.

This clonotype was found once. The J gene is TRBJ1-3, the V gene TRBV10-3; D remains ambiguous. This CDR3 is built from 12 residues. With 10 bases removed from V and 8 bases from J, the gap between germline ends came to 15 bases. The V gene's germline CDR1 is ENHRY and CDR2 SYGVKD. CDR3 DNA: TGTGCCACTCAACCAACCGGAGACACCATATATTTT. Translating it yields CATQPTGDTIYF.

The chain's CDR3 is CASRGVVGELFF. The CDR3 DNA sequence: TGTGCCAGCAGGGGCGTAGTCGGGGAGCTGTTTTTT. The chain couples TRBV12-3 or TRBV12-4 to TRBJ2-2; the D is unclear. The length of the CDR3 is 12 residues. Trimming left V 6 bases short and J 7 bases short, with 9 bases between.

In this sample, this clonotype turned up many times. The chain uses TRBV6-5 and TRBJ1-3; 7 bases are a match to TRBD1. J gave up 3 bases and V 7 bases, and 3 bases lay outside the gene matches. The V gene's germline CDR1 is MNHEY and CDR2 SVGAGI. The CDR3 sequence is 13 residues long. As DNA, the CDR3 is TGTGCCAGCATGGCAGGGGGTGGAAACACCATATATTTT. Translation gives CASMAGGGNTIYF.

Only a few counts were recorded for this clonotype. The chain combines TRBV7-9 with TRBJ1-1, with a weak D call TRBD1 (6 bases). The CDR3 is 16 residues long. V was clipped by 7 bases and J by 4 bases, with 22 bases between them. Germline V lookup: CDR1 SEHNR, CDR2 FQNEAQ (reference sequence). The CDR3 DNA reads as TGTGCCAGCACCGCTAGATATGGACAGCTGGGCACTGAAGCTTTCTTT. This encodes CASTARYGQLGTEAFF.

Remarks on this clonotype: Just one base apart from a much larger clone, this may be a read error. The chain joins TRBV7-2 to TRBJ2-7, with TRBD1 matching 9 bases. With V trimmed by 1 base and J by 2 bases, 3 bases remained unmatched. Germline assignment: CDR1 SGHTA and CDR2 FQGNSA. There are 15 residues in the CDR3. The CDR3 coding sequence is TGTGCCAGCAGCTTAGGGACAGGGGACGCCTACGAGCAGTACTTC. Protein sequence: CASSLGTGDAYEQYF.

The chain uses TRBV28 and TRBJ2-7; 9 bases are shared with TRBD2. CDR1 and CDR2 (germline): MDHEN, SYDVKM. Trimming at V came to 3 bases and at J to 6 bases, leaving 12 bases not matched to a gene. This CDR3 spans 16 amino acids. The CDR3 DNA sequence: TGTGCCAGCAGTTTCGACCCTAGCGGGGCTGGCTTCGAGCAGTACTTC. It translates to CASSFDPSGAGFEQYF.

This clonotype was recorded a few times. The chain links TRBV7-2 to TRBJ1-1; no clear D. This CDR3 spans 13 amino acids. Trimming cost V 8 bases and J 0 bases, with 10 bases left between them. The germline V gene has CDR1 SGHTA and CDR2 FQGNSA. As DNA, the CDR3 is TGTGCCAGCCACGGGCCATTGAACACTGAAGCTTTCTTT. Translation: CASHGPLNTEAFF. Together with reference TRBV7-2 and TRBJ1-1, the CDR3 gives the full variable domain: GAGVSQSPSNKVTEKGKDVELRCDPISGHTALYWYRQSLGQGLEFLIYFQGNSAPDKSGLPSDRFSAERTGGSVSTLTIQRTQQEDSAVYLCASHGPLNTEAFFGQGTRLTVV.

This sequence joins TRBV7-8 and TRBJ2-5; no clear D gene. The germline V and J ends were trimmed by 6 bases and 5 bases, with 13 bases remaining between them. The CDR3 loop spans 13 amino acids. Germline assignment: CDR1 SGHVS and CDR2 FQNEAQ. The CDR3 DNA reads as TGTGCCAGCAGTTTTAGTGGATCGGAGACCCAGTACTTC. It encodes CASSFSGSETQYF.

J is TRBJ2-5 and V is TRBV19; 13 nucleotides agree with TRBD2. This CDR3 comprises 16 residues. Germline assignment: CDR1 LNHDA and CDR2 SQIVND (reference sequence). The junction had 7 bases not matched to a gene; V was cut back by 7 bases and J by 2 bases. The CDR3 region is CASTLGLAGQQETQYF. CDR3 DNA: TGTGCCAGTACCTTGGGACTAGCGGGACAACAAGAGACCCAGTACTTC.

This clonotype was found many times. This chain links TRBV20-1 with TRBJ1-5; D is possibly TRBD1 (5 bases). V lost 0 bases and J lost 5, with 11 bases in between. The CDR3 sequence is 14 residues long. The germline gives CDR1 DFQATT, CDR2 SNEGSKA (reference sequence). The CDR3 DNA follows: TGCAGTGCTAGAGATACAGGCCTCGATCAGCCCCAGCATTTT. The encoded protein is CSARDTGLDQPQHF.

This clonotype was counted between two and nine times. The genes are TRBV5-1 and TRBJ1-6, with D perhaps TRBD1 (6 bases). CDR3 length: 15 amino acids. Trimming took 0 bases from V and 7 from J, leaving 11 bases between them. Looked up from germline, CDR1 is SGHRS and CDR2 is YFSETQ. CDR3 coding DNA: TGCGCCAGCAGCTTGGTGACAGGCGGAAATTCACCCCTCCACTTT. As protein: CASSLVTGGNSPLHF.

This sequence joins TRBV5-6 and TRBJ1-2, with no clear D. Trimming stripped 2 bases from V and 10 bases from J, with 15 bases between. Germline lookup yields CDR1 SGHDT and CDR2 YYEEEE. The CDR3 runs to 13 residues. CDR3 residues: CASSLRMAGAYTF. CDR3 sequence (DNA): TGTGCCAGCAGCTTAAGGATGGCGGGAGCCTACACCTTC.

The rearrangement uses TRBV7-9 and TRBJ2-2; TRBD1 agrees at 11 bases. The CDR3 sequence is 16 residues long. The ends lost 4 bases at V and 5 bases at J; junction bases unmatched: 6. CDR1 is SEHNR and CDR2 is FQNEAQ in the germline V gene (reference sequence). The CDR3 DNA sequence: TGTGCCAGCAGCTCAGCCGGGACAGGGGGAACCGGGGAGCTGTTTTTT. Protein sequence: CASSSAGTGGTGELFF. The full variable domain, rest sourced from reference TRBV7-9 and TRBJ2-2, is DTGVSQNPRHKITKRGQNVTFRCDPISEHNRLYWYRQTLGQGPEFLTYFQNEAQLEKSRLLSDRFSAERPKGSFSTLEIQRTEQGDSAMYLCASSSAGTGGTGELFFGEGSRLTVL.

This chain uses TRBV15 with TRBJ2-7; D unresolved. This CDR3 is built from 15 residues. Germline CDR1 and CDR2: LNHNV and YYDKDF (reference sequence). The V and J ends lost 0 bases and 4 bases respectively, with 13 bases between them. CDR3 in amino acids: CATSRDKVGSYEQYF. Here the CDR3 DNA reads TGTGCCACCAGCAGAGATAAGGTGGGCTCGTACGAGCAGTACTTC.

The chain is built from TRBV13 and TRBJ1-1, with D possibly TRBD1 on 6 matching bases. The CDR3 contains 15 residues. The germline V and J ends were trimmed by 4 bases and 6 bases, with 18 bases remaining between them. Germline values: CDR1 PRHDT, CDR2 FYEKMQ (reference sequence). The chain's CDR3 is CASSSRGGGAAEAFF. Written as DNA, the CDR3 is TGTGCCAGCAGCTCGCGGGGGGGGGGGGCCGCTGAAGCTTTCTTT.

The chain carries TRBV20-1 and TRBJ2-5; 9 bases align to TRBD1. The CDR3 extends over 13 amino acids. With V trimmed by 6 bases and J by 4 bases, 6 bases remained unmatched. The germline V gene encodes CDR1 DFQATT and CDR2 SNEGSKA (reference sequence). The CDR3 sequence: CSATGQGSETQYF. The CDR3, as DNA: TGCAGTGCCACGGGACAGGGTTCAGAGACCCAGTACTTC.

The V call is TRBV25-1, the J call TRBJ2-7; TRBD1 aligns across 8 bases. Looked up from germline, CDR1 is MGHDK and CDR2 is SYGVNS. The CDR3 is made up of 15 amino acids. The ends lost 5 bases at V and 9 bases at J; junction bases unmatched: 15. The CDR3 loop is CASSNRDRTTFGQYF. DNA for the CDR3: TGTGCCAGCAGTAACCGGGACAGGACGACTTTTGGGCAGTACTTC.

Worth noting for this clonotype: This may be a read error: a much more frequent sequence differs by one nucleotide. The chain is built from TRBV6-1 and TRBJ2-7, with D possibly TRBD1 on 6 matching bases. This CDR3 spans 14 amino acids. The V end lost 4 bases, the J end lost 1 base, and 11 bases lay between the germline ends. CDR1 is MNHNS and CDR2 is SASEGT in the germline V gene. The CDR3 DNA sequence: TGTGCCAGCAGTGGCGACAGGAGGTCCTACGAGCAGTACTTC. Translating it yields CASSGDRRSYEQYF.

The CDR3 sequence is CASSVDGIRSQHF. In nucleotides, the CDR3 is TGTGCCAGCAGTGTGGACGGGATTCGGTCCCAGCATTTT. The chain recombines TRBV2 with TRBJ1-5; D gene unclear. The CDR3 length is 13 residues. V lost 4 bases to trimming and J lost 11 bases, with 15 bases between them. Germline CDR1 and CDR2: SNHLY and FYNNEI.

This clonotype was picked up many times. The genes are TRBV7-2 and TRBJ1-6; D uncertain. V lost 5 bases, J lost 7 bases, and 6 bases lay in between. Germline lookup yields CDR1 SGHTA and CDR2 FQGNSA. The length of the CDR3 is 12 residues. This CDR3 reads CASSIQNSPLHF. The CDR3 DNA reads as TGTGCCAGCAGCATCCAGAATTCACCCCTCCACTTT.

The DNA of the CDR3 is TGCAGTGCTCCTCATCCAACCGGGACAGGGGTATATGGCTACACCTTC. Translated: CSAPHPTGTGVYGYTF. The chain employs TRBV20-1 and TRBJ1-2; 10 bases line up with TRBD1. Germline V gene lookup returns CDR1 DFQATT and CDR2 SNEGSKA (reference sequence). V lost 5 bases and J lost 5; bases outside the gene matches: 14. This CDR3 has 16 residues.

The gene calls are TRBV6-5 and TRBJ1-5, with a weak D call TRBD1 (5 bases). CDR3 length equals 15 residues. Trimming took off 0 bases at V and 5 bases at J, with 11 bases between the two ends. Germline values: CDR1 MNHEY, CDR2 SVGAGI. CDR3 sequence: CASSYSGGWDQPQHF. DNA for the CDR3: TGTGCCAGCAGTTACTCGGGGGGTTGGGATCAGCCCCAGCATTTT.

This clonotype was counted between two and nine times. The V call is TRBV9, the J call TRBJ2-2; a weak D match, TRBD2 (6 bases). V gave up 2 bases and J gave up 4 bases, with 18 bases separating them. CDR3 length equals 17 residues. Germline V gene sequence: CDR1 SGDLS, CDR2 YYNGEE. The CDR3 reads CASSVSPGEEATGELFF. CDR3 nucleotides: TGTGCCAGCAGCGTCTCTCCCGGGGAGGAAGCCACCGGGGAGCTGTTTTTT.